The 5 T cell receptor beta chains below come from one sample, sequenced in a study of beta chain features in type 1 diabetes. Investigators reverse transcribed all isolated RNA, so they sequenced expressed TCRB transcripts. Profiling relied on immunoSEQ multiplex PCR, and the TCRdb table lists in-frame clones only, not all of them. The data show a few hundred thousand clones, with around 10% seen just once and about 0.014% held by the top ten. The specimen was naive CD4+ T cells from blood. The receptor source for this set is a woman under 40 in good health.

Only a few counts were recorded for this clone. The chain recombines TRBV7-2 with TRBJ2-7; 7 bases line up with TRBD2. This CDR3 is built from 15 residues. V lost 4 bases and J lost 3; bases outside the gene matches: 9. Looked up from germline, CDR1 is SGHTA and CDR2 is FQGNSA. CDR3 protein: CASSSRLASNYEQYF. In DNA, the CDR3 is TGTGCCAGCAGCTCCAGACTAGCTTCTAACTACGAGCAGTACTTC.

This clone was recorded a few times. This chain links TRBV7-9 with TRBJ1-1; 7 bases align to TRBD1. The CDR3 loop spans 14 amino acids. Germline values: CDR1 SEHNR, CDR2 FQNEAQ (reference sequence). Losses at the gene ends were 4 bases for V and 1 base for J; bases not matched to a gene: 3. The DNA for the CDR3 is TGTGCCAGCAGCTCGACAGGGCCGAACACTGAAGCTTTCTTT. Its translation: CASSSTGPNTEAFF.

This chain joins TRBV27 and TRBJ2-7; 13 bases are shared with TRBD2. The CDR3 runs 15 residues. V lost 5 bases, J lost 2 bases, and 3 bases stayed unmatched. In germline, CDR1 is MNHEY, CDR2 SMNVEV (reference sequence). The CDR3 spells CASSPGTSGTYEQYF. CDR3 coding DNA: TGTGCCAGCAGTCCAGGGACTAGCGGGACCTACGAGCAGTACTTC.

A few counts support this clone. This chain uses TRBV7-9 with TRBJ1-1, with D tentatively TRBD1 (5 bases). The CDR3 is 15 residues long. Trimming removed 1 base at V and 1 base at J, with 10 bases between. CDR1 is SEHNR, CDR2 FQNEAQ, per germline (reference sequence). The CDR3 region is CASSLGQGPNTEAFF. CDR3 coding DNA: TGTGCCAGCAGCTTAGGCCAGGGCCCGAACACTGAAGCTTTCTTT. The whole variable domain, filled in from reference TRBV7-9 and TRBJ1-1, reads DTGVSQNPRHKITKRGQNVTFRCDPISEHNRLYWYRQTLGQGPEFLTYFQNEAQLEKSRLLSDRFSAERPKGSFSTLEIQRTEQGDSAMYLCASSLGQGPNTEAFFGQGTRLTVV.

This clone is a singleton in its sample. DNA for the CDR3: TGTGCCAGCAGCTTAAGAGGCGGGGACTGGAATGAGCAGTTCTTC. Its protein product is CASSLRGGDWNEQFF. This rearrangement joins TRBV11-1 to TRBJ2-1, with D maybe TRBD2 (6 bases). This CDR3 spans 15 amino acids. CDR1 SGHAT and CDR2 FQDESV come from the germline V gene (reference sequence). V was trimmed by 2 bases and J by 7 bases, leaving 15 bases between them.